The next 14 T cell receptor beta chains were all read from a single sample in a study of shared clonotypes between healthy human individuals. Only in-frame clones appear in the TCRdb table, and some are missing; sequencing was by immunoSEQ multiplex PCR. The sample has 1 million to 1.2 million clones, about 80% seen once. Sequenced material: memory CD4+ T cells from PBMCs. Subset given: CD45RA-negative fraction. All receptors derive from a man younger than 30 in good health. Some clones in this sample may be carry-over from other donors' samples.

Concerning this clone: Other DNA sequences of this sample code for an identical CDR3. The chain couples TRBV30 to TRBJ2-3; tentative D call: TRBD1 (5 bases). V was pared by 3 bases and J by 5 bases, with 9 bases between. Germline V lookup: CDR1 GTSNPN, CDR2 SVGIG (reference sequence). This CDR3 has 12 residues. Here the CDR3 DNA reads TGTGCCTGGAGCGATAGGGGAGATACGCAGTATTTT. Amino acids: CAWSDRGDTQYF.

The rearrangement joins TRBV7-2 to TRBJ2-7, with TRBD2 as a possible D gene (5 bases). There are 16 residues in the CDR3. V lost 0 bases to trimming and J lost 2 bases, with 14 bases between them. Per the germline V gene, CDR1 is SGHTA and CDR2 is FQGNSA. Here the CDR3 reads CASSLAGSGGPYEQYF. CDR3 coding DNA: TGTGCCAGCAGCTTAGCAGGAAGCGGAGGCCCCTACGAGCAGTACTTC. The variable domain in full, with the rest retrieved from reference TRBV7-2 and TRBJ2-7, is GAGVSQSPSNKVTEKGKDVELRCDPISGHTALYWYRQSLGQGLEFLIYFQGNSAPDKSGLPSDRFSAERTGGSVSTLTIQRTQQEDSAVYLCASSLAGSGGPYEQYFGPGTRLTVT.

The chain joins TRBV5-8 to TRBJ1-1, with unresolved D. The CDR3 is 13 residues long. The germline gives CDR1 SGHTS, CDR2 YDEGEE. V was cut by 2 bases and J by 0 bases, with 5 bases left in between. The CDR3, as DNA: TGTGCCAGCAGCTTTCGAATGAACACTGAAGCTTTCTTT. Translation gives CASSFRMNTEAFF.

This chain uses TRBV28 with TRBJ1-2; TRBD1 agrees at 8 bases. Germline V CDR1 and CDR2: MDHEN, SYDVKM. The CDR3 contains 16 residues. The ends lost 1 base at V and 1 base at J; junction bases unmatched: 5. The chain's CDR3 is CASSLYGTGGNYGYTF. As DNA, the CDR3 is TGTGCCAGCAGTTTATATGGGACAGGAGGTAACTATGGCTACACCTTC.

This clone has just a few counts. V is TRBV29-1 and J is TRBJ1-2; TRBD1 matches 12 bases. Looked up from germline, CDR1 is SQVTM and CDR2 is ANQGSEA. CDR3 length equals 14 residues. The J segment lost 8 bases and the V segment lost 7 bases, leaving 11 bases of the junction unmatched. The CDR3: CSAVTGTGGTGYTF. CDR3 bases: TGCAGCGCTGTAACCGGGACAGGGGGCACAGGCTACACCTTC.

The chain recombines TRBV20-1 with TRBJ1-1; D perhaps matches TRBD1 (5 bases). This CDR3 spans 11 amino acids. Trimming shortened V by 5 bases and J by 8 bases, and 12 bases separated the two germline ends. Germline CDR1 DFQATT, CDR2 SNEGSKA (reference sequence). The CDR3 DNA is TGCAGTGCTGGGGCCCGGGCCGAAGCTTTCTTT. It translates to CSAGARAEAFF.

This rearrangement joins TRBV5-1 to TRBJ2-4, with 8 bases aligning to TRBD2. Germline loops: CDR1 SGHRS, CDR2 YFSETQ. This CDR3 has 17 amino acids. V dropped 4 bases and J dropped 3; count of bases not matched to a gene: 12. The CDR3 nucleotides read TGCGCCAGCAGCAGGTCCGCGGGGGGCGACGACAAAAACATTCAGTACTTC. Its translation: CASSRSAGGDDKNIQYF.

V usage is TRBV2 and J usage is TRBJ2-5; tentatively, D is TRBD2 (6 bases). The germline V gene encodes CDR1 SNHLY and CDR2 FYNNEI. This CDR3 has 16 amino acids. Trimming took off 2 bases at V and 4 bases at J, with 17 bases between the two ends. The CDR3: CASSERLARGGETQYF. The CDR3 DNA reads as TGTGCCAGCAGTGAAAGGCTAGCGAGAGGCGGAGAGACCCAGTACTTC.

V is TRBV5-4 and J is TRBJ2-7, with D possibly matching TRBD2 (5 bases). Germline-derived CDR1 and CDR2 are SGHNT and YYREEE (reference sequence). CDR3 length: 15 amino acids. V was trimmed by 0 bases and J by 7 bases, leaving 17 bases between them. This chain's CDR3 is CASSLASVFSGEQYF. The CDR3 region has the DNA TGTGCCAGCAGCTTGGCCTCGGTCTTTTCGGGAGAGCAGTACTTC.

This clone was recorded once. The V gene is TRBV4-3, the J gene TRBJ1-6; a possible D gene is TRBD1 (5 bases). The CDR3 has 17 amino acids. Germline V lookup: CDR1 LGHNA, CDR2 YSLEER. V dropped 5 bases and J dropped 3 bases, with 17 bases sitting between them. The CDR3 nucleotides read TGCGCCAGCAGCGATGGGGGAGGTAATGGCTATAATTCACCCCTCCACTTT. Protein: CASSDGGGNGYNSPLHF.

V and J are TRBV5-1 and TRBJ2-5, with TRBD2 matching 12 bases. The CDR3 runs to 16 residues. The V gene end was trimmed by 5 bases and the J gene end by 4 bases; junction bases not matched to a gene: 9. The germline CDR1 and CDR2 sequences are SGHRS and YFSETQ. The CDR3 here is CASSQTSGRFTETQYF. CDR3 nucleotide sequence: TGCGCCAGCAGTCAGACTAGCGGGAGATTTACAGAGACCCAGTACTTC.

The chain couples TRBV2 to TRBJ1-3; a weak D match, TRBD1 (5 bases). Trimming left V 10 bases short and J 4 bases short, with 20 bases between. The V gene's germline CDR1 is SNHLY and CDR2 FYNNEI. The CDR3 covers 15 residues. The CDR3 coding sequence is TGTGCCAAACCCGATGTCGGGGGAGCCGGAAACACCATATATTTT. It codes for CAKPDVGGAGNTIYF.

The chain couples TRBV7-2 to TRBJ2-1; D may be TRBD1 or TRBD2 (6 bases each). This CDR3 has 15 residues. Germline V gene data show CDR1 as SGHTA and CDR2 as FQGNSA. Trimming took off 6 bases at V and 2 bases at J, with 14 bases between the two ends. CDR3 DNA: TGTGCCAGCAGTTCCCTCGGGGGCGCCTACAATGAGCAGTTCTTC. Translating it yields CASSSLGGAYNEQFF.

The chain carries TRBV5-4 and TRBJ2-5; 9 bases agree with TRBD1. The CDR3 contains 15 residues. The V segment lost 7 bases and the J segment 2 bases; nucleotides outside the gene matches: 9. The germline gives CDR1 SGHNT, CDR2 YYREEE (reference sequence). CDR3 DNA: TGTGCCAGCGCCGATCGGGACAGGGCTCAAGAGACCCAGTACTTC. It specifies CASADRDRAQETQYF.